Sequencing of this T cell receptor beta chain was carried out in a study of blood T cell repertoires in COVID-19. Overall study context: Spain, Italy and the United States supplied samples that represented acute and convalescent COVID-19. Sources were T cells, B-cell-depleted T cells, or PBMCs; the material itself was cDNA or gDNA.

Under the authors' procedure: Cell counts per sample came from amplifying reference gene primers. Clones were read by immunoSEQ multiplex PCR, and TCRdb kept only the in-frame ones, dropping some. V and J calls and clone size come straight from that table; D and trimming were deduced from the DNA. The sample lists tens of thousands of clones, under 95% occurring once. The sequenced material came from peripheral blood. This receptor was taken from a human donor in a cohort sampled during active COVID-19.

Here the CDR3 reads CASSLGGGEQYF. The CDR3 nucleotides are TGTGCCAGCAGCTTGGGAGGCGGCGAGCAGTACTTC. This chain links TRBV5-6 with TRBJ2-7; the D is unclear. CDR3 length equals 12 residues. V lost 0 bases and J lost 6, with 7 bases in between. Looked up from germline, CDR1 is SGHDT and CDR2 is YYEEEE.